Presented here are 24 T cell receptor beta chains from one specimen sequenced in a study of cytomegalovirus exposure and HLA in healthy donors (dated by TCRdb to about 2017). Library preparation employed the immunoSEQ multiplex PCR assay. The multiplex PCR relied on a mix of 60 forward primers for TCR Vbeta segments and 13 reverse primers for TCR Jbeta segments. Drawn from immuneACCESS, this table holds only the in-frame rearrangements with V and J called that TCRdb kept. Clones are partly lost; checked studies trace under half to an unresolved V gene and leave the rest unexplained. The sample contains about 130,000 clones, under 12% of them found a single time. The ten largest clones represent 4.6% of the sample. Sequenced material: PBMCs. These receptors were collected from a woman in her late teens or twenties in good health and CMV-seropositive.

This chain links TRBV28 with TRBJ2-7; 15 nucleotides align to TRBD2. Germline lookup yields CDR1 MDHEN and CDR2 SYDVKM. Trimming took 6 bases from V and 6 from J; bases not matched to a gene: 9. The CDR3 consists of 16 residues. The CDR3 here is CASSRTSGRGVSEQYF. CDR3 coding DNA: TGTGCCAGCAGCCGGACTAGCGGGAGGGGGGTTAGCGAGCAGTACTTC.

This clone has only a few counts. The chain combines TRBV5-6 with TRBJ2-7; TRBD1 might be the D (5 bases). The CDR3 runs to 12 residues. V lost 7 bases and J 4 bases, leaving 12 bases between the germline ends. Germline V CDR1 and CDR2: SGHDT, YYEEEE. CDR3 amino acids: CASGLGPYEQYF. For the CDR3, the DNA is TGTGCCAGCGGATTGGGGCCTTACGAGCAGTACTTC.

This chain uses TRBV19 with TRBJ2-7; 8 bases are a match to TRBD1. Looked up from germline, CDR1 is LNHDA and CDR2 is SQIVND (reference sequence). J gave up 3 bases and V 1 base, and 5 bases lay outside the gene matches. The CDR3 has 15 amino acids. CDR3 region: CASSIGQGAFYEQYF. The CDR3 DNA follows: TGTGCCAGTAGTATAGGGCAGGGGGCTTTCTACGAGCAGTACTTC. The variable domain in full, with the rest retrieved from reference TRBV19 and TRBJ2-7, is DGGITQSPKYLFRKEGQNVTLSCEQNLNHDAMYWYRQDPGQGLRLIYYSQIVNDFQKGDIAEGYSVSREKKESFPLTVTSAQKNPTAFYLCASSIGQGAFYEQYFGPGTRLTVT.

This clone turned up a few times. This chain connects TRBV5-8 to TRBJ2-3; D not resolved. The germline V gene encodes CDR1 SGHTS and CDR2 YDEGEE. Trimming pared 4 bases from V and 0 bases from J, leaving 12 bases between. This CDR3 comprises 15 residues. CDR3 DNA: TGTGCCAGCAGCCGACTGAGTTTGAGCACAGATACGCAGTATTTT. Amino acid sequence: CASSRLSLSTDTQYF.

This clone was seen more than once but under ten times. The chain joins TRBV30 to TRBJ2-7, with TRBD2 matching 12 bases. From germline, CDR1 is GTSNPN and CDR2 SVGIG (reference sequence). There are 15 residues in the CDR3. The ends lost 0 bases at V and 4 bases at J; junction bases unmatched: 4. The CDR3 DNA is TGTGCCTGGAGTGTTTGGCTAGCGGGAGGGTACGAGCAGTACTTC. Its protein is CAWSVWLAGGYEQYF.

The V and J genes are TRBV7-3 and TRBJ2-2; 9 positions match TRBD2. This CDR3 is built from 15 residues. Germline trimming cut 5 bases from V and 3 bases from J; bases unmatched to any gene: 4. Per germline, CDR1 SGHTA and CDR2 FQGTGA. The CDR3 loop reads CASSRAGGDTGELFF. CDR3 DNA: TGTGCCAGCAGCCGAGCGGGAGGTGACACCGGGGAGCTGTTTTTT.

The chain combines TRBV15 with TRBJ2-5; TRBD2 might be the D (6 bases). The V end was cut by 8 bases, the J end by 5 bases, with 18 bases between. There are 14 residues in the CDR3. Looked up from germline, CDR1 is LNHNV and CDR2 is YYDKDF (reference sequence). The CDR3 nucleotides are TGTGCCACCCACCCCTCAGGAGGGCCGGAGACCCAGTACTTC. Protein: CATHPSGGPETQYF.

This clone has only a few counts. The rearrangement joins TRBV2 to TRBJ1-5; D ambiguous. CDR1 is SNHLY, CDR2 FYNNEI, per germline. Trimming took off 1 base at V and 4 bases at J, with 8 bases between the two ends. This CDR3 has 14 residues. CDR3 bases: TGTGCCAGCAGTGAAGGGCAGACTAATCAGCCCCAGCATTTT. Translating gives CASSEGQTNQPQHF.

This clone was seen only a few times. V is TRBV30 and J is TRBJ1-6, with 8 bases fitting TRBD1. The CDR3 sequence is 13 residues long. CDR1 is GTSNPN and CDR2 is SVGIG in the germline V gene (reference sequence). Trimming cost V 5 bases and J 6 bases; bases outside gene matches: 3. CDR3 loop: CAWQTGANSPLHF. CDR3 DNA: TGTGCCTGGCAGACAGGGGCTAATTCACCCCTCCACTTT.

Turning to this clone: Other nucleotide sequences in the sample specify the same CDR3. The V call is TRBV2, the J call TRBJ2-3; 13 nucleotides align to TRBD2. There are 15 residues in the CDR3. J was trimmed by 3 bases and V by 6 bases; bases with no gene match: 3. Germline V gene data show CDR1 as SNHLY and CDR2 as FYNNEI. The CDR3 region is CASSRLAGGTDTQYF. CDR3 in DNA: TGTGCCAGCAGCCGACTAGCGGGAGGTACAGATACGCAGTATTTT.

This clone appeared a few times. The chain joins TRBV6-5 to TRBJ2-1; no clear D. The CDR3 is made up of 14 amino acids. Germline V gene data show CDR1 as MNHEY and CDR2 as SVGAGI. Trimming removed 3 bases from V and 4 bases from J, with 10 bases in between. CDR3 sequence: CASSYKPTYNEQFF. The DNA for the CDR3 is TGTGCCAGCAGTTATAAACCTACTTACAATGAGCAGTTCTTC.

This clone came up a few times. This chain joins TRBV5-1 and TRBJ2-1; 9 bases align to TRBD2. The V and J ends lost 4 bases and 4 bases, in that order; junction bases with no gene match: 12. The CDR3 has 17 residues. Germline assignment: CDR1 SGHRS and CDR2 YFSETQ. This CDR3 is CASSPTTAGGPYNEQFF. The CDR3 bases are TGCGCCAGCAGCCCAACCACAGCGGGAGGCCCATACAATGAGCAGTTCTTC.

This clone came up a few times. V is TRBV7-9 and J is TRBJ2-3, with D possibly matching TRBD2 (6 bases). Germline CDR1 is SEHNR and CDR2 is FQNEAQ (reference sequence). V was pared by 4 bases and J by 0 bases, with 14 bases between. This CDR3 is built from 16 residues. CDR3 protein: CASSSRLGLSTDTQYF. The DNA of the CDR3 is TGTGCCAGCAGCTCCCGACTAGGTCTAAGCACAGATACGCAGTATTTT.

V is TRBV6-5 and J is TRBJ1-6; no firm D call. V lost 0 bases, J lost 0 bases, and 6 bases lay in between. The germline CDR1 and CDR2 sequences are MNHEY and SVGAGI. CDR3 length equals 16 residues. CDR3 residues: CASSYSWSSYNSPLHF. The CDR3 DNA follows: TGTGCCAGCAGTTACTCGTGGAGCTCCTATAATTCACCCCTCCACTTT.

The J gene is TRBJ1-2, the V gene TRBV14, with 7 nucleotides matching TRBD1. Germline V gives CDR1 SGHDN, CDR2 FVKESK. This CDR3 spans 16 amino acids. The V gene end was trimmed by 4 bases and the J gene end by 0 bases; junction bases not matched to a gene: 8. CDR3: CASSPGTAHANYGYTF. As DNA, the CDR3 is TGTGCCAGCAGCCCGGGGACAGCCCACGCTAACTATGGCTACACCTTC.

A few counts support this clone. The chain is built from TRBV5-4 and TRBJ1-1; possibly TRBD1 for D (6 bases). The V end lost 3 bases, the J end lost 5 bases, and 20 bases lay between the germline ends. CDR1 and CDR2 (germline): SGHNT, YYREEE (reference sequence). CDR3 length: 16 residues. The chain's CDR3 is CASSYRALGLATEAFF. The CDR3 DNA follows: TGTGCCAGCAGCTACAGGGCTTTGGGGTTGGCTACTGAAGCTTTCTTT.

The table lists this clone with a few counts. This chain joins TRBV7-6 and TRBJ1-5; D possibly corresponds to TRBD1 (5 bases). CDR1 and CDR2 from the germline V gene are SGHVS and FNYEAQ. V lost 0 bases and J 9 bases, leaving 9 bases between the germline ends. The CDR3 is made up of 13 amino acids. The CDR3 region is CASSLAGGRPQHF. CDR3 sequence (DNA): TGTGCCAGCAGCTTAGCCGGGGGGAGGCCCCAGCATTTT.

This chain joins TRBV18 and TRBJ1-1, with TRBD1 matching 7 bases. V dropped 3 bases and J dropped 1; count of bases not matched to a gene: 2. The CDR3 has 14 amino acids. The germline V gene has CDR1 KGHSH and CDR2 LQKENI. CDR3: CASSPGQSNTEAFF. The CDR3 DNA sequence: TGTGCCAGCTCACCGGGACAGTCGAACACTGAAGCTTTCTTT.

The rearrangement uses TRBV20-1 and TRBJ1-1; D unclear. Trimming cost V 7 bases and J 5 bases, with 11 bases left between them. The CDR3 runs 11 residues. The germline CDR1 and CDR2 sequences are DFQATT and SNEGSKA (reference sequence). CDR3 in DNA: TGCAGTGTGTGGCGGGCTACTGAAGCTTTCTTT. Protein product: CSVWRATEAFF.

The CDR3 DNA is TGTGCCAGCGGCCCCCGGGACAGGGTCCGGGGCTACACCTTC. It translates to CASGPRDRVRGYTF. V is TRBV6-5 and J is TRBJ1-2; TRBD1 aligns across 9 bases. The CDR3 totals 14 residues. Germline-derived CDR1 and CDR2 are MNHEY and SVGAGI. Losses at the gene ends were 8 bases for V and 8 bases for J; bases not matched to a gene: 12.

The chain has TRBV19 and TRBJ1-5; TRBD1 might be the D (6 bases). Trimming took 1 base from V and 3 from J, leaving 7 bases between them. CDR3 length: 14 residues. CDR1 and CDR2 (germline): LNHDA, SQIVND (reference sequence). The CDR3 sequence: CASSIGQDNQPQHF. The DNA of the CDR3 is TGTGCCAGTAGTATAGGACAGGACAATCAGCCCCAGCATTTT.

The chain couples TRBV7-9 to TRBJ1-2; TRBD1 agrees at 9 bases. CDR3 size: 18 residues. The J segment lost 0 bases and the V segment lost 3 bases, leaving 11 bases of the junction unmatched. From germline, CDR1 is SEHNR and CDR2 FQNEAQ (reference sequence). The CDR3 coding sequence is TGTGCCAGCAGCTTCGACATTGGACAGGGGTTTCCTAACTATGGCTACACCTTC. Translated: CASSFDIGQGFPNYGYTF.

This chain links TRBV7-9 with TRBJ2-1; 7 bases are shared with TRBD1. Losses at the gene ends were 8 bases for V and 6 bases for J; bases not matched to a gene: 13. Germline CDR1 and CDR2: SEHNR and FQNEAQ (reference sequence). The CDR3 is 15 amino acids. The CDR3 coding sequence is TGTGCCAGCGGACAATCCGGGACAGTAGGCAATGAGCAGTTCTTC. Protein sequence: CASGQSGTVGNEQFF.

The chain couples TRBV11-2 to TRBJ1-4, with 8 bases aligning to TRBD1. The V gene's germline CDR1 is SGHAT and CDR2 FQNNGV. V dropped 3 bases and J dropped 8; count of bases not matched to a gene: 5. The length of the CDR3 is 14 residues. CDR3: CASSFQGAREKLFF. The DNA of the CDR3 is TGTGCCAGCAGCTTCCAGGGGGCGAGGGAAAAACTGTTTTTT.